This entry lists 7 T cell receptor beta chains sequenced from one sample in a study of cytomegalovirus exposure and HLA in healthy donors. PCR primers comprised 60 Vbeta and 13 Jbeta primers. Using immunoSEQ multiplex PCR, the repertoire was profiled, and TCRdb retains in-frame clones only, with some absent. This table has fewer than 200,000 clones, roughly 80% appearing once. Sequenced sample: PBMCs. The receptors here all came from a woman younger than 35 in good health and CMV-seronegative.

This clone turned up a few times. This chain's CDR3 is CASSTTGGSGELFF. CDR3 nucleotide sequence: TGTGCCAGTAGTACGACAGGGGGTTCCGGGGAGCTGTTTTTT. The genes are TRBV19 and TRBJ2-2; 9 nucleotides align to TRBD1. The CDR3 sequence is 14 residues long. With V trimmed by 4 bases and J by 6 bases, 3 bases remained unmatched. The germline V gene has CDR1 LNHDA and CDR2 SQIVND (reference sequence).

This clone was observed a single time. The chain links TRBV5-6 to TRBJ2-1; D perhaps matches TRBD2 (6 bases). Per germline, CDR1 SGHDT and CDR2 YYEEEE. This CDR3 contains 16 residues. Between the trimmed V and J ends, which lost 0 bases and 3 bases, there was a span of 13 bases. For the CDR3, the DNA is TGTGCCAGCAGCTTGGCCCTAGGAGGGGACTACAATGAGCAGTTCTTC. Its protein product is CASSLALGGDYNEQFF.

This clone was observed once. The identical CDR3 is also encoded by other nucleotide sequences in the sample. The J gene is TRBJ1-1, the V gene TRBV19; a possible D gene is TRBD1 (6 bases). V was cut by 6 bases and J by 0 bases, with 11 bases left in between. The germline V gene has CDR1 LNHDA and CDR2 SQIVND (reference sequence). CDR3 size: 14 residues. The CDR3 nucleotides are TGTGCCAGTAGAGTGGGGGCCGTGAACACTGAAGCTTTCTTT. This gives the protein CASRVGAVNTEAFF.

The chain carries TRBV6-1 and TRBJ2-7, with a tentative D call TRBD2 (5 bases). CDR3 length equals 15 residues. V lost 3 bases and J lost 3, with 15 bases in between. The V gene's germline CDR1 is MNHNS and CDR2 SASEGT. The CDR3 DNA reads TGTGCCAGCAGTGACAATGGCTCCCGGGGCTACGAGCAGTACTTC. Protein: CASSDNGSRGYEQYF.

The chain carries TRBV2 and TRBJ2-7, with 8 bases that match TRBD2. The CDR3 has 14 amino acids. CDR1 is SNHLY and CDR2 is FYNNEI in the germline V gene. V lost 4 bases and J lost 3; bases outside the gene matches: 5. The CDR3 bases are TGTGCCAGCAGTGTCGTAGCGGGGCGCTACGAGCAGTACTTC. This sequence encodes CASSVVAGRYEQYF.

The V and J genes are TRBV7-9 and TRBJ2-3; 8 bases map to TRBD2. With 3 bases clipped from V and 4 bases from J, the junction kept 9 bases outside the gene matches. This CDR3 spans 16 amino acids. Germline CDR1 and CDR2: SEHNR and FQNEAQ (reference sequence). The CDR3 region is CASSLGVAGFSDTQYF. CDR3 coding DNA: TGTGCCAGCAGCTTGGGAGTAGCGGGGTTTTCAGATACGCAGTATTTT.

The chain has TRBV5-6 and TRBJ2-4; a possible D gene is TRBD2 (5 bases). Germline CDR1 SGHDT, CDR2 YYEEEE. The CDR3 length is 18 residues. Trimming took off 1 base at V and 0 bases at J, with 17 bases between the two ends. CDR3 residues: CASSLLDARGLAKNIQYF. The CDR3, as DNA: TGTGCCAGCAGCTTGCTTGACGCCCGAGGGCTAGCCAAAAACATTCAGTACTTC.